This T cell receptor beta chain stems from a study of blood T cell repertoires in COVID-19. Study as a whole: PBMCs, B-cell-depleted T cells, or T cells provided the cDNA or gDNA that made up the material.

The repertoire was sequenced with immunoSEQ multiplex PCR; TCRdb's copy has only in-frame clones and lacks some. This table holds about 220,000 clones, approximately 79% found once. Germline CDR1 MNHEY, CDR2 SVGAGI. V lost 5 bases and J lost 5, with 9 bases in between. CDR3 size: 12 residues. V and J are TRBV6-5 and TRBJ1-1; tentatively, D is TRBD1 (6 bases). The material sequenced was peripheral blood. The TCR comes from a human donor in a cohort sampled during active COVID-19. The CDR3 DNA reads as TGTGCCAGCAGTCCTACAGGGACTGAAGCTTTCTTT. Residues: CASSPTGTEAFF.